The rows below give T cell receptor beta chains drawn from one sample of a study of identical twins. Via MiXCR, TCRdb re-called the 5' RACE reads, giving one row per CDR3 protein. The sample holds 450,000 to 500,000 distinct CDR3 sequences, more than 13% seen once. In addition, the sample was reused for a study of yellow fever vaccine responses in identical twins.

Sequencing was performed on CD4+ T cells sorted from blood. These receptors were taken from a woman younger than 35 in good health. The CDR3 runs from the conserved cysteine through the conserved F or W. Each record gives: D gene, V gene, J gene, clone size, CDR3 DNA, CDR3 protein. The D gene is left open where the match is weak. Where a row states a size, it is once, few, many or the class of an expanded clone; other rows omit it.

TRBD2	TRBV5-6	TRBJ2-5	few	TGTGCCAGCAGCTTGACTAGCGGGTCGTACCAAGAGACCCAGTACTTC	CASSLTSGSYQETQYF
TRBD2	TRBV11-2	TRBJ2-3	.	TGTGCCAGCAGATTCGGACTAGCGGGGGGGCTCGCAGATACGCAGTATTTT	CASRFGLAGGLADTQYF
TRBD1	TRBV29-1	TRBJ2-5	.	TGCAGCGTTGACCGACAGGGGGTGAAGACCCAGTACTTC	CSVDRQGVKTQYF
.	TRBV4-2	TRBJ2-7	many	TGTGCCAGCAGCCCCCGACGAGGGACAAAGCAGTACTTC	CASSPRRGTKQYF
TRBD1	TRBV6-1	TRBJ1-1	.	TGTGCCAGCAGCCGACCTGGAACAGGGGGGACTGAAGCTTTCTTT	CASSRPGTGGTEAFF
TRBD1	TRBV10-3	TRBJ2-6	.	TGTGCCATCAGTGAGTCATCAGGGGGTTCTGGGGCCAACGTCCTGACTTTC	CAISESSGGSGANVLTF
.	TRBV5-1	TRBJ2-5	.	TGCGCCAGCAGCTCTATGTACCAAGAGACCCAGTACTTC	CASSSMYQETQYF
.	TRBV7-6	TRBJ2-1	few	TGTGCCAGCAGCAAGACTATAAGCTCCTACAATGAGCAGTTCTTC	CASSKTISSYNEQFF
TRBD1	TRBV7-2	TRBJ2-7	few	TGTGCCAGCAGCAACCGACAGGGGTACGAGCAGTACTTC	CASSNRQGYEQYF
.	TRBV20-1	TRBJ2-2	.	TGCAGTGCTAGAGATCCAGGACCGAACACCGGGGAGCTGTTTTTT	CSARDPGPNTGELFF
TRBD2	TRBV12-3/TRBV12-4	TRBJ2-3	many	TGTGCCAGCAGTTTCCCCACCCGGACTAGCGGGAGCACAGATACGCAGTATTTT	CASSFPTRTSGSTDTQYF
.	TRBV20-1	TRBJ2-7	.	TGCAGTGCTAGAGATGAGGGGGGGCGGCTCTACGAGCAGTACTTC	CSARDEGGRLYEQYF
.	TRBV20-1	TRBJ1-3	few	TGCAGTGCTAGCAGGGAACTTGGAAACACCATATATTTT	CSASRELGNTIYF
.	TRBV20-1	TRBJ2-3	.	TGCAGTGCTAGGATCGGCGGGAAAGGGGATACGCAGTATTTT	CSARIGGKGDTQYF
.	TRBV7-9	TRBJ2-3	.	TGTGCCAGCAGCTTGCTCCAGGGTATGACAGATACGCAGTATTTT	CASSLLQGMTDTQYF
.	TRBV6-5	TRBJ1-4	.	TGTGCCAGCAGTTCCATAAATCGGCAGGGCTACGAAAAACTGTTTTTT	CASSSINRQGYEKLFF
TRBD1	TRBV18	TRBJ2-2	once	TGTGCCAGCTCACACAGGGGGCGGCAGGACACCGGGGAGCTGTTTTTT	CASSHRGRQDTGELFF
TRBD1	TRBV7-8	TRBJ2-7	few	TGTGCCAGCAGCACTTGGACAGGGGGAAACTACGAGCAGTACTTC	CASSTWTGGNYEQYF
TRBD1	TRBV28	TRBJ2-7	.	TGTGCCAGCAGTTTGACGACAGGGCTCTACGAGCAGTACTTC	CASSLTTGLYEQYF
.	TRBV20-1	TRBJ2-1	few	TGCAGTGCTAGGGTGCCGGGGGCTGGGAATGAGCAGTTCTTC	CSARVPGAGNEQFF
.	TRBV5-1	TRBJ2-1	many	TGCGCCAGCAGCCCCACGGACGCCTACAATGAGCAGTTCTTC	CASSPTDAYNEQFF
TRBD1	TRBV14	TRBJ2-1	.	TGTGCCAGCAGCCACCGGGACAGCCCAGTCAATGAGCAGTTCTTC	CASSHRDSPVNEQFF
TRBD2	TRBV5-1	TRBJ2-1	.	TGCGCCAGCAGCTTGGGTGTCGGTAGCGGGCGGGATAGCTCCTACAATGAGCAGTTCTTC	CASSLGVGSGRDSSYNEQFF
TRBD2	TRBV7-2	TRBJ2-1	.	TGTGCCGGACTAGCGGGAGGATCAGGGCGCAATGAGCAGTTCTTC	CAGLAGGSGRNEQFF
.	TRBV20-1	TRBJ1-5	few	TGCAGTGCTCCCCAGGGGAAGGGCAATCAGCCCCAGCATTTT	CSAPQGKGNQPQHF
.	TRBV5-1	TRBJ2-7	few	TGCGCCAGCAGCTTGGAGTCGGGGGCGGGCTACGAGCAGTACTTC	CASSLESGAGYEQYF
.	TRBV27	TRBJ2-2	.	TGTGCCAGCAAACCGGGACAATACACCGGGGAGCTGTTTTTT	CASKPGQYTGELFF
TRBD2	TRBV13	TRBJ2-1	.	TGTGCCAGAAGCTCGAATTCACGACTAGCGGGGAGCTCCTACAATGAGCAGTTCTTC	CARSSNSRLAGSSYNEQFF
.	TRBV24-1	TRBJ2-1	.	TGTGCCACCAGTGATTTAACCAGGGGCTCCTACAATGAGCAGTTCTTC	CATSDLTRGSYNEQFF
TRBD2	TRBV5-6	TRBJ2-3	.	TGTGCCAGCACCGACCTAGGACTAGCGGGGCGGACTAGCACAGATACGCAGTATTTT	CASTDLGLAGRTSTDTQYF
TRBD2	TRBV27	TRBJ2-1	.	TGTGCCAGCAGTTCTTCAACCGGGACTATCCCTTACAATGAGCAGTTCTTC	CASSSSTGTIPYNEQFF
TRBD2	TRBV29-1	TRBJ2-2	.	TGCAGCGCCAGAGAGGCGGGGGGGCCCAGCGGGGAGCTGTTTTTT	CSAREAGGPSGELFF
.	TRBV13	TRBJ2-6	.	TGTGCCAGCAGCCCCCCAGGGCCCGGGGCCAACGTCCTGACTTTC	CASSPPGPGANVLTF
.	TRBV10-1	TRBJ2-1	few	TGCGCCAGCAGTGCAGTCCGAGGGTCCTACAATGAGCAGTTCTTC	CASSAVRGSYNEQFF
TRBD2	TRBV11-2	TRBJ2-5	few	TGTGCCAGCAGCCCCTACGGTAGCGGGAGTAGGGGGGGAGAGACCCAGTACTTC	CASSPYGSGSRGGETQYF
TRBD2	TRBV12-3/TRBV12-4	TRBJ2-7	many	TGTGCCAGCAGTCAGAATTCGGGGGGTCCCTACGAGCAGTACTTC	CASSQNSGGPYEQYF
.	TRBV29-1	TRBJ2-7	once	TGCAGCGTTCAGGGGACCTACGAGCAGTACTTC	CSVQGTYEQYF
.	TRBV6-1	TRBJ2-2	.	TGTGCCAGCAATAAGGGACAGAACACCGGGGAGCTGTTTTTT	CASNKGQNTGELFF
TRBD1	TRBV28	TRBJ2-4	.	TGTGCCAGCAGTCCCATAGGGACAGGACGAGCCAAAAACATTCAGTACTTC	CASSPIGTGRAKNIQYF
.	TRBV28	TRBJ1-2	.	TGTGCCAGCAGTTTCCCCCAACACTGGAGAAGCTACACCTTC	CASSFPQHWRSYTF
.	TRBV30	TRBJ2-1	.	TGTGCCTGGAGTGTAGACCGAAGCGGACCCTACAATGAGCAGTTCTTC	CAWSVDRSGPYNEQFF